The sequence of this T cell receptor beta chain was determined in a study of blood T cell repertoires in COVID-19. Germline-derived CDR1 and CDR2 are SGHRS and YFSETQ. Trimming shortened V by 4 bases and J by 2 bases, and 12 bases separated the two germline ends. The CDR3 runs to 14 residues. This clone was counted once. The same CDR3 also results from other DNA sequences found in this sample. Data came from immunoSEQ multiplex PCR; TCRdb stores just in-frame clones and leaves some out. Here the sample spans 140,000 or so clones, around 89% being singletons. The gene calls are TRBV5-1 and TRBJ2-5, with D perhaps TRBD2 (5 bases). The sequenced sample consisted of peripheral blood. The clonotype originates from a human donor with COVID-19, enrolled during active disease. The donor label of this sample is uncertain. CDR3 residues: CASSLPGLQETQYF. CDR3 nucleotide sequence: TGCGCCAGCAGCCTTCCTGGACTGCAAGAGACCCAGTACTTC.